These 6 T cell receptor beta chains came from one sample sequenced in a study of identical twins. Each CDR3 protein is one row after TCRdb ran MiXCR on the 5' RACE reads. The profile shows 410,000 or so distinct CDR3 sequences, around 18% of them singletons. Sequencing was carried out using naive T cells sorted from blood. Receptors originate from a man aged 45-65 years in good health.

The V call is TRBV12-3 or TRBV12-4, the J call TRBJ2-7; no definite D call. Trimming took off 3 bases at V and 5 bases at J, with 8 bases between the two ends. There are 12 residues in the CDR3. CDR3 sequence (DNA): TGTGCCAGCAGTTTTTGGGTCAACGAGCAGTACTTC. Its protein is CASSFWVNEQYF.

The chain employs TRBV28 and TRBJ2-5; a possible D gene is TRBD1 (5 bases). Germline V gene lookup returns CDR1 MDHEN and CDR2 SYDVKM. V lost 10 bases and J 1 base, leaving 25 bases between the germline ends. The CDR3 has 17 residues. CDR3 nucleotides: TGTGCCACCCTAAGCAGTAGGGCAGGGCCTGCCCAAGAGACCCAGTACTTC. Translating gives CATLSSRAGPAQETQYF.

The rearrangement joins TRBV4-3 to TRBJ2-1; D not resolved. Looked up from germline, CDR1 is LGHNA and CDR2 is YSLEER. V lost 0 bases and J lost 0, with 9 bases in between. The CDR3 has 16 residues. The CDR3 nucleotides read TGCGCCAGCAGCCAAGATCGCCTGCGCTCCTACAATGAGCAGTTCTTC. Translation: CASSQDRLRSYNEQFF.

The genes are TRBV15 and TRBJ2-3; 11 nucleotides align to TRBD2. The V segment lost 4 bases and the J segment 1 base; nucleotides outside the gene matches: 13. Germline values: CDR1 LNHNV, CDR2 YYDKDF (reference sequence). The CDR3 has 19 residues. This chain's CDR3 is CATSTTRRLTSGGTDTQYF. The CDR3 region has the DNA TGTGCCACCAGCACTACGCGCCGGCTGACTAGCGGGGGCACAGATACGCAGTATTTT.

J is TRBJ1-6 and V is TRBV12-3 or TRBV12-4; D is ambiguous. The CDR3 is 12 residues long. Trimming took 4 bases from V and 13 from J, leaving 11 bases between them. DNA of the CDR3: TGTGCCAGCAGTTCTTGGCCGGCGCCCCTCCACTTT. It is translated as CASSSWPAPLHF.

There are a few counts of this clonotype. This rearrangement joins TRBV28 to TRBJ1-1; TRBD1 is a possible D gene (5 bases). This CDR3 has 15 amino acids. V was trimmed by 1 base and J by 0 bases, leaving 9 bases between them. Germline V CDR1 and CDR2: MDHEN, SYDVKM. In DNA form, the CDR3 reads TGTGCCAGCAGTTTATCGTGGGGGGTGAACACTGAAGCTTTCTTT. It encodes CASSLSWGVNTEAFF.